This T cell receptor (beta chain) was found in a study of T cells in Graves' hyperthyroidism and ophthalmopathy. Findings and caveats of the study: In the blood, most expanded thyroid clonotypes above 0.001 appeared as well.

Diagnoses used clinical symptoms, serum thyroxine and TRAb, thyroid ultrasound and orbital computed tomography. This clonotype was seen many times. Its matching antigen is unknown. Germline CDR1 is DFQATT and CDR2 is SNEGSKA (reference sequence). Trimming took 5 bases from V and 7 from J; bases not matched to a gene: 8. The CDR3 is 13 residues long. RNA transcripts provided the source from which TCR beta CDR3 regions were amplified. The HTBI primer set served for first-round RT-PCR of the TCR CDR3. MiXCR, applied by TCRdb to the multiplex PCR reads, yields one record per CDR3 protein. There are some 500,000 distinct CDR3 sequences in the sample; approximately 25% occur only once, and roughly 10% lies in the top ten.

The chain joins TRBV20-1 to TRBJ1-2; the match to TRBD1 covers 9 bases. The sequence derives from a woman in her twenties or thirties with Graves' ophthalmopathy. The sample was blood. CDR3 amino acids: CSAGSQGAAGYTF. The CDR3 DNA sequence: TGCAGTGCTGGGTCACAGGGGGCGGCTGGCTACACCTTC.